This T cell receptor beta chain was captured in a study of T cells in tuberculosis. Study-wide background: This South African cohort compared adolescents with or without latent tuberculosis against adults with active tuberculosis.

Study results and caveats: A GMM-specific repertoire classifier reached 80% to 90% accuracy, AUROC 0.90.

Trimming took 0 bases from V and 0 from J, leaving 7 bases between them. Germline CDR1 is SGHRS and CDR2 is YFSETQ. The CDR3 loop spans 15 amino acids. The time point denotes: new active TB diagnosis, blood taken before or within 7 days of starting treatment. With regard to this clone: Its cognate antigen is unknown.

The method was immunoSEQ multiplex PCR; TCRdb's version includes in-frame clones alone and lacks a portion of them. This sample has under 40,000 clones, with around 94% found just once. The TCR sequence derives from an adult with tuberculosis. The chain joins TRBV5-1 to TRBJ1-3, with D maybe TRBD1 (5 bases). Specimen: PBMCs, collected at tuberculosis diagnosis. Here the CDR3 reads CASSLDTGSGNTIYF. DNA for the CDR3: TGCGCCAGCAGCTTGGACACAGGCTCTGGAAACACCATATATTTT.